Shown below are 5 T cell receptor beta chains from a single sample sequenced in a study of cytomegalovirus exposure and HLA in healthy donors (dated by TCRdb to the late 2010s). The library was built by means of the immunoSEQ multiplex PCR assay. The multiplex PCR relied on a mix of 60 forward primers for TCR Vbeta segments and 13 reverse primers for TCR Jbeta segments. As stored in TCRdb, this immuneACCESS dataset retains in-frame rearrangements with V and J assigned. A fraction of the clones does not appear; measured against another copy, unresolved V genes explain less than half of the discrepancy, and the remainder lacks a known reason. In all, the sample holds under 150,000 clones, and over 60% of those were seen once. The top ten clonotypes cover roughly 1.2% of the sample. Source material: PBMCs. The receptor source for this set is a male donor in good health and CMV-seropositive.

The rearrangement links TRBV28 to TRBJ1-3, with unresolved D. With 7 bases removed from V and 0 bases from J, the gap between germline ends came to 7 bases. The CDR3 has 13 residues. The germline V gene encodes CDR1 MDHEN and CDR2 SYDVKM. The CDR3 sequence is CASTQPSGNTIYF. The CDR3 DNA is TGTGCCAGCACACAGCCCTCTGGAAACACCATATATTTT.

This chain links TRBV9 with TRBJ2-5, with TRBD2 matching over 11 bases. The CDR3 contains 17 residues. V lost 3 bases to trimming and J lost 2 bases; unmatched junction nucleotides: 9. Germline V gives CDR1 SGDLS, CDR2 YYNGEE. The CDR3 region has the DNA TGTGCCAGCAGCGAGGGGGGAGGACTAGCGGGTCAAGAGACCCAGTACTTC. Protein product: CASSEGGGLAGQETQYF.

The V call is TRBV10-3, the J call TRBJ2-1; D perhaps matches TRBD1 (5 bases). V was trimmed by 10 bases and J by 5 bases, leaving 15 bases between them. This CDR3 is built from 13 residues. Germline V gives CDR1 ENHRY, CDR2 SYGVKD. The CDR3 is CATLTVVDNEQFF. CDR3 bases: TGTGCCACCCTGACAGTTGTGGACAATGAGCAGTTCTTC.

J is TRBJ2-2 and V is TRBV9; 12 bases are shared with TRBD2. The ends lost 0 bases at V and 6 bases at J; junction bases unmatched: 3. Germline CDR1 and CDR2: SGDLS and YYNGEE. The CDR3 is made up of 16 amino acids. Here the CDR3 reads CASSVGGLAGPGELFF. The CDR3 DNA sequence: TGTGCCAGCAGCGTAGGAGGACTAGCGGGACCCGGGGAGCTGTTTTTT.

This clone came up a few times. This CDR3 is CSVGQVYSGELFF. CDR3 in DNA: TGCAGCGTGGGACAGGTTTACTCTGGGGAGCTGTTTTTT. The rearrangement uses TRBV29-1 and TRBJ2-2, with TRBD1 matching over 8 bases. CDR3 length equals 13 residues. CDR1 is SQVTM and CDR2 is ANQGSEA in the germline V gene. The V gene end was trimmed by 6 bases and the J gene end by 8 bases; junction bases not matched to a gene: 8.